This T cell receptor beta chain was identified in a study of ipilimumab plus nivolumab after autologous stem cell transplantation. Across the study: DLBCL patients had primary refractory or relapsed disease.

This clone turned up a few times. Ipilimumab, 1 mg/kg, started 14 to 28 days after autologous transplant. Patients received nivolumab 3 mg/kg at weeks 1, 4, 7, 10, then fortnightly to week 26. The assay was immunoSEQ multiplex PCR, and TCRdb's table has in-frame clones only and misses some. This sample yields 84,000 or so clones, of which 75% to 85% are seen a single time; under 2.5% belongs to the top ten. Trimming left V 0 bases short and J 7 bases short, with 10 bases between. This CDR3 region has 15 residues. Germline lookup yields CDR1 SGHTA and CDR2 FQGNSA. This sequence was found in a male donor with diffuse large B-cell lymphoma. This sample comprised PBMCs, obtained in a trial of ipilimumab plus nivolumab as post-transplant consolidation. The J gene is TRBJ1-6, the V gene TRBV7-2; no clear D gene. The CDR3 here is CASSLALGTNSPLHF. In DNA, the CDR3 is TGTGCCAGCAGCTTAGCGCTTGGAACGAATTCACCCCTCCACTTT.